The entry below describes one TCR beta chain. What it binds is not known. Only in-frame clones appear in the TCRdb table, and some are missing; sequencing was by immunoSEQ multiplex PCR. The table records more than 30,000 clones, 65% to 85% of them present only once. These data originate in a study of OX40 agonist ivuxolimab in advanced cancers. Study overall: Patients received the agonistic anti-OX40 (CD134) antibody ivuxolimab. There were three patients with partial responses, one having hepatocellular carcinoma and two cutaneous melanoma. Those enrolled were less than 85% male, with a mean age of about 66 years and ages from roughly 20 to 90.

This CDR3 spans 13 amino acids. Germline V gene sequence: CDR1 ENHRY, CDR2 SYGVKD. V shed 6 bases, J shed 2 bases, and the junction held 2 bases outside the gene matches. Study-level points and caveats: Expanded clones were, on average, more numerous in CD8+ T cells than in CD4+.

The material was CD4+ or CD8+ T cells sorted from blood, obtained in a trial of the OX40 agonist ivuxolimab. This sequence was found in an adult with an advanced solid tumor such as melanoma, head and neck, liver or kidney cancer. The rearrangement uses TRBV10-3 and TRBJ2-7, with 9 bases that match TRBD1. CDR3 protein: CAIRDRGAYEQYF. The CDR3 bases are TGTGCCATCAGGGACAGGGGCGCCTACGAGCAGTACTTC.